This record covers a single T cell receptor beta chain. This sample was included in a study of blood T cells in healthy people across ages. At the level of the study: Every two T cells gave about one barcoded beta molecule via template switching.

The CDR3 has 13 residues. V was trimmed by 5 bases and J by 7 bases, leaving 15 bases between them. CDR1 and CDR2 from the germline V gene are MNHEY and SMNVEV (reference sequence). PCR was performed a second time for 7 to 11 cycles using a sample-barcoded 5' primer and a J-beta primer mix. TCRdb passed the 5' RACE reads through MiXCR, listing each CDR3 protein once. The data hold about 800,000 distinct CDR3 sequences, with around 45% observed a single time. The rearrangement joins TRBV27 to TRBJ2-7; D ambiguous. The sequenced sample consisted of blood. This receptor was taken from a man older than 75 in good health. CDR3 protein: CASSPSTWGEQYF. In nucleotides, the CDR3 is TGTGCCAGCAGTCCCTCGACGTGGGGTGAGCAGTACTTC.